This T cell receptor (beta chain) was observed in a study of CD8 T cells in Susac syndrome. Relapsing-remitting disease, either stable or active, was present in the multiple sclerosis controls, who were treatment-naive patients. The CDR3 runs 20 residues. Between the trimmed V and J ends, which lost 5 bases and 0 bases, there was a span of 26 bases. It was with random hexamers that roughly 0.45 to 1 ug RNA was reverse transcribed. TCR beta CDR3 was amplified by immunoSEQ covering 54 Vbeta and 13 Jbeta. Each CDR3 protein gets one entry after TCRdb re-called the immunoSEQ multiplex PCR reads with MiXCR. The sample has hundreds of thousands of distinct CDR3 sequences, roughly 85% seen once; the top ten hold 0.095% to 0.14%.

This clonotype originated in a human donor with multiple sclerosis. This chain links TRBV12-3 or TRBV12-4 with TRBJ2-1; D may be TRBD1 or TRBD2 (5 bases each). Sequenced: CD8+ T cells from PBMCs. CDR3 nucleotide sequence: TGTGCCAGCAGTCCCTTTAGGGACCGAAGAAATCATAGCTCCTACAATGAGCAGTTCTTC. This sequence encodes CASSPFRDRRNHSSYNEQFF.